The next 13 T cell receptor beta chains were all read from a single sample in a study of cytotoxic CD8 clonotypes in ibrutinib-treated CLL. Sequencing was performed with immunoSEQ multiplex PCR; in TCRdb, only in-frame clones are kept and a portion is missing. The sample lists 45,000 to 50,000 clones; around half were seen once. The material sequenced was PBMCs, taken after 12 months of ibrutinib treatment. All receptors derive from a human donor with chronic lymphocytic leukemia.

The sample holds a few counts of this clone. The chain couples TRBV9 to TRBJ2-1; D uncertain. Trimming shortened V by 1 base and J by 2 bases, and 7 bases separated the two germline ends. This CDR3 is built from 14 residues. In germline, CDR1 is SGDLS, CDR2 YYNGEE. CDR3 nucleotide sequence: TGTGCCAGCAGCGTAAGTAACACCTACAATGAGCAGTTCTTC. It specifies CASSVSNTYNEQFF.

The J gene is TRBJ2-1, the V gene TRBV23-1; no clear D. TRBV23-1 has ORF status, its function being uncertain. The V end was cut by 4 bases, the J end by 8 bases, with 12 bases between. This CDR3 is 13 amino acids long. CDR3 nucleotides: TGCGCCAGCAGTCCCTGTCACAGCGATGAGCAGTTCTTC. This gives the protein CASSPCHSDEQFF.

This clone was seen many times. V and J are TRBV29-1 and TRBJ2-3; tentative D call: TRBD1 (5 bases). CDR1 is SQVTM and CDR2 is ANQGSEA in the germline V gene. This CDR3 spans 14 amino acids. V lost 2 bases and J 2 bases, leaving 11 bases between the germline ends. CDR3 DNA sequence: TGCAGCGTTGAAAGGCAGGGTAACACAGATACGCAGTATTTT. Its protein product is CSVERQGNTDTQYF.

This clone was seen only a few times. The genes are TRBV2 and TRBJ2-5; 7 bases match TRBD2. The CDR3 runs 14 residues. With 7 bases clipped from V and 5 bases from J, the junction kept 10 bases outside the gene matches. From germline, CDR1 is SNHLY and CDR2 FYNNEI. The DNA of the CDR3 is TGTGCCAGCACCAGAAGCGGCGGGAGTGAGACCCAGTACTTC. It codes for CASTRSGGSETQYF.

For this clone: This may be a read error: a much more frequent sequence differs by one nucleotide. In the same sample, other DNA sequences code for this CDR3. The chain combines TRBV2 with TRBJ2-7; a weak D match, TRBD1 (5 bases). CDR1 is SNHLY and CDR2 is FYNNEI in the germline V gene. This CDR3 has 13 amino acids. Trimming took off 6 bases at V and 3 bases at J, with 12 bases between the two ends. CDR3 amino acids: CASSPGHLYEQYF. The DNA of the CDR3 is TGTGCCAGCAGCCCAGGACACCTCTACGAGCAGTACTTC.

This clone is a singleton in its sample. The chain has TRBV27 and TRBJ2-5; the D is unclear. The CDR3 has 11 residues. Trimming stripped 3 bases from V and 4 bases from J, with 3 bases between. Germline V lookup: CDR1 MNHEY, CDR2 SMNVEV (reference sequence). CDR3 sequence reads: CASSFPETQYF. CDR3 in DNA: TGTGCCAGCAGTTTTCCAGAGACCCAGTACTTC.

This clone was picked up a small number of times. This sequence joins TRBV10-2 and TRBJ1-2; D unclear. The CDR3 sequence is 14 residues long. Germline V gives CDR1 WSHSY, CDR2 SAAADI. Trimming removed 4 bases from V and 4 bases from J, with 13 bases in between. CDR3 DNA: TGCGCCAGCAGTGTGGCGGACGGAACCTATGGCTACACCTTC. Its protein is CASSVADGTYGYTF.

V and J are TRBV28 and TRBJ1-5, with a weak D call TRBD1 (6 bases). CDR1 is MDHEN and CDR2 is SYDVKM in the germline V gene. The CDR3 totals 12 residues. V dropped 8 bases and J dropped 7 bases, with 12 bases sitting between them. The CDR3 loop reads CASSRGEQPQHF. The CDR3 bases are TGTGCCAGCTCAAGGGGGGAACAGCCCCAGCATTTT.

The rearrangement joins TRBV15 to TRBJ1-1; D is unresolved. CDR1 and CDR2 from the germline V gene are LNHNV and YYDKDF (reference sequence). This CDR3 contains 13 residues. CDR3 residues: CAISRPPATEAFF. CDR3 in DNA: TGTGCGATATCCAGGCCGCCTGCGACTGAAGCTTTCTTT.

This clone was counted a few times. This chain joins TRBV18 and TRBJ2-2, with a possible D match to TRBD1 (5 bases). The V end was cut by 3 bases, the J end by 0 bases, with 11 bases between. Germline lookup yields CDR1 KGHSH and CDR2 LQKENI. The CDR3 covers 16 residues. The CDR3 region has the DNA TGTGCCAGCTCACCCAGACAGAGAACGAACACCGGGGAGCTGTTTTTT. It specifies CASSPRQRTNTGELFF.

This clone was found a few times. This chain links TRBV7-3 with TRBJ2-5; D not certain. Germline V gives CDR1 SGHTA, CDR2 FQGTGA. This CDR3 comprises 13 residues. V was clipped by 3 bases and J by 5 bases, with 10 bases between them. CDR3 sequence reads: CASSFRPEETQYF. The CDR3 DNA reads TGTGCCAGCAGCTTTCGTCCTGAGGAGACCCAGTACTTC.

This clone has just a few counts. The V and J genes are TRBV7-2 and TRBJ2-3; weak D call: TRBD2 (5 bases). CDR3 length: 16 amino acids. Germline assignment: CDR1 SGHTA and CDR2 FQGNSA. The V and J ends lost 0 bases and 3 bases respectively, with 13 bases between them. CDR3 nucleotides: TGTGCCAGCAGCTTAGCGGGAGTAGGTTTAACAGATACGCAGTATTTT. It is translated as CASSLAGVGLTDTQYF.

The chain is built from TRBV7-9 and TRBJ1-4, with TRBD1 identical over 7 bases. The CDR3 is made up of 14 amino acids. J gave up 3 bases and V 3 bases, and 1 base lay outside the gene matches. Germline V lookup: CDR1 SEHNR, CDR2 FQNEAQ (reference sequence). CDR3 nucleotides: TGTGCCAGCAGCTTCCAGGGGGCTAATGAAAAACTGTTTTTT. Translation gives CASSFQGANEKLFF.